These 29 T cell receptor beta chains were sequenced from one sample in a study of response to subunit inactivated influenza vaccine. In TCRdb, the RT-PCR reads were re-called with MiXCR into one record per CDR3 protein. The profile shows about 160,000 distinct CDR3 sequences, 9.5% to 13% of them singletons. The sequencing used non-naive T cells sorted from PBMCs, collected about 6 weeks after vaccination. The source is a man in his forties or fifties who received an inactivated influenza vaccine.

The chain is built from TRBV11-2 and TRBJ2-1; 7 nucleotides agree with TRBD2. The ends lost 4 bases at V and 4 bases at J; junction bases unmatched: 7. The CDR3 is 15 amino acids. From germline, CDR1 is SGHAT and CDR2 FQNNGV. CDR3 sequence (DNA): TGTGCCAGCAGCTATCCGCGCGGGAGATACAATGAGCAGTTCTTC. Its translation is CASSYPRGRYNEQFF.

This clonotype has just a few counts. This chain joins TRBV27 and TRBJ1-5; no clear D. This CDR3 comprises 11 residues. V lost 7 bases to trimming and J lost 5 bases, with 6 bases between them. CDR1 MNHEY and CDR2 SMNVEV come from the germline V gene (reference sequence). DNA of the CDR3: TGTGCCAGCAAAAGGGATCAGCCCCAGCATTTT. Its protein product is CASKRDQPQHF.

The chain has TRBV28 and TRBJ1-1; 7 positions match TRBD1. The junction had 9 bases not matched to a gene; V was cut back by 6 bases and J by 2 bases. CDR1 is MDHEN and CDR2 is SYDVKM in the germline V gene. The CDR3 covers 15 residues. The CDR3 DNA reads as TGTGCCAGCAGCCTCATGGGACAGCAAAACACTGAAGCTTTCTTT. Protein: CASSLMGQQNTEAFF.

This clonotype showed up just once. The rearrangement joins TRBV5-6 to TRBJ1-2; D uncertain. Germline-derived CDR1 and CDR2 are SGHDT and YYEEEE. The CDR3 covers 12 residues. V lost 6 bases to trimming and J lost 5 bases, with 11 bases between them. DNA of the CDR3: TGTGCCAGCATTCGTACAGATTATGGCTACACCTTC. This sequence encodes CASIRTDYGYTF.

A few counts support this clonotype. The rearrangement joins TRBV5-6 to TRBJ2-2; D gene unclear. Trimming left V 4 bases short and J 1 base short, with 11 bases between. CDR1 and CDR2 from the germline V gene are SGHDT and YYEEEE. There are 15 residues in the CDR3. In DNA form, the CDR3 reads TGTGCCAGCAGCACCACGGGTCTGAACACCGGGGAGCTGTTTTTT. Amino acids: CASSTTGLNTGELFF.

The table lists this clonotype with many counts. The chain has TRBV5-1 and TRBJ2-1, with D possibly called TRBD1 or TRBD2 (5 bases each). The length of the CDR3 is 16 residues. V lost 6 bases to trimming and J lost 5 bases, with 21 bases between them. Germline values: CDR1 SGHRS, CDR2 YFSETQ. CDR3 DNA sequence: TGCGCCAGCAACCAGGAGCCGGGGCGTTCCAACAATGAGCAGTTCTTC. Translated, it gives CASNQEPGRSNNEQFF.

The chain employs TRBV10-2 and TRBJ1-3; no firm D call. The CDR3 sequence is 17 residues long. V lost 3 bases and J 1 base, leaving 16 bases between the germline ends. Germline V gene lookup returns CDR1 WSHSY and CDR2 SAAADI. This chain's CDR3 is CASSEPRSALSGNTIYF. CDR3 DNA sequence: TGCGCCAGCAGTGAACCGAGGTCAGCTCTTTCTGGAAACACCATATATTTT.

This clonotype has ten or more counts. V usage is TRBV11-2 and J usage is TRBJ2-1; 8 bases are shared with TRBD2. CDR1 is SGHAT, CDR2 FQNNGV, per germline. This CDR3 comprises 17 residues. With V trimmed by 2 bases and J by 0 bases, 6 bases remained unmatched. For the CDR3, the DNA is TGTGCCAGCAGCTTAAACGGGGGGGCGAGCTCCTACAATGAGCAGTTCTTC. The encoded protein is CASSLNGGASSYNEQFF.

This clonotype occurred many times. The chain has TRBV19 and TRBJ1-2; tentative D call: TRBD1 (6 bases). The germline V gene has CDR1 LNHDA and CDR2 SQIVND (reference sequence). The germline V and J ends were trimmed by 5 bases and 3 bases, with 16 bases remaining between them. CDR3 length: 15 amino acids. The CDR3 is CASSHRFGQHYGYTF. CDR3 in DNA: TGTGCCAGTAGTCACCGTTTTGGACAGCACTATGGCTACACCTTC.

This clonotype was observed a few times. The V and J genes are TRBV20-1 and TRBJ2-3; the match to TRBD2 covers 8 bases. The CDR3 has 15 amino acids. Germline lookup yields CDR1 DFQATT and CDR2 SNEGSKA (reference sequence). V lost 3 bases, J lost 1 base, and 6 bases stayed unmatched. CDR3 protein: CSASGGADGTDTQYF. The CDR3 DNA sequence: TGCAGTGCTAGCGGGGGGGCTGACGGCACAGATACGCAGTATTTT.

The chain is built from TRBV7-9 and TRBJ2-5; 9 positions agree with TRBD2. Germline V gives CDR1 SEHNR, CDR2 FQNEAQ (reference sequence). J was trimmed by 1 base and V by 4 bases; bases with no gene match: 10. The CDR3 length is 17 residues. The CDR3 sequence is CASSSPSGGGVQETQYF. CDR3 DNA: TGTGCCAGCAGCTCTCCATCGGGCGGGGGGGTCCAAGAGACCCAGTACTTC. Drawing the rest from reference TRBV7-9 and TRBJ2-5, the complete variable domain is DTGVSQNPRHKITKRGQNVTFRCDPISEHNRLYWYRQTLGQGPEFLTYFQNEAQLEKSRLLSDRFSAERPKGSFSTLEIQRTEQGDSAMYLCASSSPSGGGVQETQYFGPGTRLLVL.

This clonotype came up a few times. CDR3 region: CASAGGGQGANSPLHF. The CDR3 DNA sequence: TGTGCCAGCGCCGGGGGAGGACAGGGGGCTAATTCACCCCTCCACTTT. This chain connects TRBV9 to TRBJ1-6; 11 bases fit TRBD1. With V trimmed by 7 bases and J by 6 bases, 9 bases remained unmatched. The CDR3 has 16 residues. Germline V CDR1 and CDR2: SGDLS, YYNGEE.

About this clonotype: Since a much larger clone is just one base distant, this may be a read error. This chain uses TRBV7-2 with TRBJ1-1; D not resolved. Germline V CDR1 and CDR2: SGHTA, FQGNSA. This CDR3 region has 13 residues. CDR3 DNA sequence: TGTGCCAACAGCTTCGGTGTGAACACTGAAGCTTTCTTT. Translating gives CANSFGVNTEAFF.

The V call is TRBV3-1, the J call TRBJ2-5; D remains unclear. V was trimmed by 0 bases and J by 5 bases, leaving 10 bases between them. The CDR3 spans 14 residues. CDR1 is LGHDT and CDR2 is YNNKEL in the germline V gene (reference sequence). This CDR3 reads CASSQEGSWETQYF. Written as DNA, the CDR3 is TGTGCCAGCAGCCAAGAAGGTTCGTGGGAGACCCAGTACTTC.

The chain couples TRBV20-1 to TRBJ1-1; the D is unclear. The CDR3 runs to 14 residues. Germline assignment: CDR1 DFQATT and CDR2 SNEGSKA (reference sequence). The V and J ends lost 5 bases and 4 bases respectively, with 17 bases between them. CDR3 region: CSASNFRLRTEAFF. Written as DNA, the CDR3 is TGCAGTGCTTCCAATTTTAGGCTGCGCACTGAAGCTTTCTTT.

The chain recombines TRBV6-2 or TRBV6-3 with TRBJ1-6, with 9 nucleotides matching TRBD1. CDR3 length equals 15 residues. Looked up from germline, CDR1 is MNHEY and CDR2 is SVGEGT. V trimming: 5 bases; J trimming: 7 bases; junction bases outside the gene matches: 6. In DNA form, the CDR3 reads TGTGCCAGCAGTCAGTGGACAGGGGACAATTCACCCCTCCACTTT. This codes for CASSQWTGDNSPLHF.

This clonotype was seen more than once but under ten times. In DNA, the CDR3 is TGTGCCAGCAAGAGAAGGGATCGGGACGAGCAGTACTTC. It specifies CASKRRDRDEQYF. V and J are TRBV6-2 or TRBV6-3 and TRBJ2-7; D unresolved. Trimming took 7 bases from V and 5 from J, leaving 15 bases between them. CDR3 size: 13 residues. Germline V CDR1 and CDR2: MNHEY, SVGEGT.

This rearrangement joins TRBV20-1 to TRBJ2-7; tentatively, D is TRBD1 or TRBD2 (5 bases each). The germline V gene has CDR1 DFQATT and CDR2 SNEGSKA (reference sequence). The V end lost 2 bases, the J end lost 3 bases, and 17 bases lay between the germline ends. The CDR3 runs 15 residues. In DNA, the CDR3 is TGCAGTGCTAGAATTCTCGGCAGGGAGTACTACGAGCAGTACTTC. Its protein is CSARILGREYYEQYF.

V and J are TRBV4-1 and TRBJ2-1; D tentatively reads TRBD1 or TRBD2 (5 bases each). V lost 4 bases and J lost 2, with 18 bases in between. Germline loops: CDR1 MGHRA, CDR2 YSYEKL. The CDR3 spans 17 residues. The CDR3: CASSPLGVGGPYNEQFF. The DNA for the CDR3 is TGCGCCAGCAGCCCCCTTGGGGTTGGGGGTCCCTACAATGAGCAGTTCTTC.

This rearrangement joins TRBV6-2 or TRBV6-3 to TRBJ2-7; no clear D gene. The CDR3 runs to 15 residues. V was cut by 2 bases and J by 3 bases, with 14 bases left in between. CDR1 and CDR2 from the germline V gene are MNHEY and SVGEGT. The CDR3: CASSYEAGFHYEQYF. The CDR3 nucleotides are TGTGCCAGCAGTTACGAGGCAGGCTTTCACTACGAGCAGTACTTC.

V usage is TRBV12-3 or TRBV12-4 and J usage is TRBJ2-3; 8 nucleotides match TRBD2. After removal of 11 bases from V and 4 bases from J, the junction contained 20 bases not matched to a gene. The CDR3 totals 17 residues. The CDR3 nucleotides read TGTGCCCTCAGTTTAAGTCCACCCCGGGGGGGGTCAGATACGCAGTATTTT. Translated: CALSLSPPRGGSDTQYF.

This chain connects TRBV7-8 to TRBJ2-2, with D perhaps matching TRBD1 (6 bases). Germline CDR1 and CDR2: SGHVS and FQNEAQ. The CDR3 has 16 residues. V dropped 2 bases and J dropped 4 bases, with 14 bases sitting between them. For the CDR3, the DNA is TGTGCCAGCAGCTTAATCAGGGGCGGAGGCACCGGGGAGCTGTTTTTT. It specifies CASSLIRGGGTGELFF.

This clonotype appeared many times. CDR3 nucleotides: TGTGCCAGCAGCCAAAGTCGCAACTCAAACTCTGGAAACACCATATATTTT. Protein sequence: CASSQSRNSNSGNTIYF. This chain connects TRBV4-2 to TRBJ1-3; D remains unclear. The V and J ends lost 2 bases and 0 bases respectively, with 14 bases between them. The CDR3 extends over 17 amino acids. Germline V lookup: CDR1 LGHNA, CDR2 YNFKEQ.

CDR3 protein: CASSSGTRKAEQFF. CDR3 DNA: TGTGCCAGCAGCTCCGGGACTAGAAAGGCTGAGCAGTTCTTC. The genes are TRBV7-6 and TRBJ2-1; 8 bases are a match to TRBD2. Unmatched junction bases numbered 8, after V lost 4 bases and J lost 9 bases. Germline-derived CDR1 and CDR2 are SGHVS and FNYEAQ. The CDR3 is 14 residues long.

The chain is built from TRBV6-6 and TRBJ2-3, with 8 nucleotides matching TRBD2. The V gene's germline CDR1 is MNHNY and CDR2 SVGAGI (reference sequence). The CDR3 extends over 12 amino acids. J was trimmed by 8 bases and V by 8 bases; bases with no gene match: 6. The CDR3 protein is CASAGGEGTQYF. The CDR3 nucleotides read TGTGCCAGCGCGGGGGGCGAAGGTACGCAGTATTTT.

At least ten counts were recorded for this clonotype. The V and J genes are TRBV20-1 and TRBJ2-7, with D possibly being TRBD1 or TRBD2 (5 bases each). The V end was cut by 3 bases, the J end by 3 bases, with 12 bases between. The CDR3 is made up of 13 amino acids. Germline loops: CDR1 DFQATT, CDR2 SNEGSKA (reference sequence). CDR3 sequence reads: CSASGGLGYEQYF. The CDR3 DNA is TGCAGTGCTAGTGGGGGTTTAGGCTACGAGCAGTACTTC.

The table lists this clonotype with many counts. This chain connects TRBV7-6 to TRBJ1-4, with D maybe TRBD1 (5 bases). The CDR3 runs 15 residues. Trimming took 6 bases from V and 8 from J, leaving 19 bases between them. The V gene's germline CDR1 is SGHVS and CDR2 FNYEAQ. This CDR3 is CASSQLSGPTEKLFF. Here the CDR3 DNA reads TGTGCCAGCAGTCAACTTTCGGGACCGACGGAAAAACTGTTTTTT.

This chain joins TRBV7-2 and TRBJ2-1; 12 nucleotides match TRBD2. Germline-derived CDR1 and CDR2 are SGHTA and FQGNSA. With 5 bases clipped from V and 6 bases from J, the junction kept 11 bases outside the gene matches. The CDR3 totals 17 residues. CDR3 residues: CASSDIGTSGLRNEQFF. The CDR3 nucleotides read TGTGCCAGCAGCGATATCGGGACTAGCGGGCTACGCAATGAGCAGTTCTTC.

This chain uses TRBV7-8 with TRBJ1-2; D call uncertain. Germline loops: CDR1 SGHVS, CDR2 FQNEAQ. Trimming shortened V by 4 bases and J by 1 base, and 10 bases separated the two germline ends. CDR3 size: 14 residues. CDR3 sequence: CASSSPTDNYGYTF. The DNA for the CDR3 is TGTGCCAGCAGCTCCCCGACGGATAACTATGGCTACACCTTC.